This T cell receptor beta chain was retrieved from a study of blood T cells in healthy people across ages. The trim removed 3 bases at V and 7 bases at J, leaving 13 bases unmatched. Per germline, CDR1 DFQATT and CDR2 SNEGSKA (reference sequence). This CDR3 contains 16 residues. A J-beta primer mix and a sample-barcoded 5' primer were used in a second PCR of about 7 to 12 cycles. TCRdb itself ran the 5' RACE reads through MiXCR, one entry per CDR3 protein. Of 750,000 to 950,000 distinct CDR3 sequences in the sample, roughly 29% were seen once. This clonotype was seen at least ten times. A further study also used this sample, focusing on T cells of mothers and their children.

The sequence came from a woman aged 40 to 55 in good health. The rearrangement joins TRBV20-1 to TRBJ2-1, with TRBD2 identical over 9 bases. The specimen was blood. The DNA of the CDR3 is TGCAGTGCTAGTCCCCCTAGCGGGGTTCCTACGAATGAGCAGTTCTTC. This sequence encodes CSASPPSGVPTNEQFF.